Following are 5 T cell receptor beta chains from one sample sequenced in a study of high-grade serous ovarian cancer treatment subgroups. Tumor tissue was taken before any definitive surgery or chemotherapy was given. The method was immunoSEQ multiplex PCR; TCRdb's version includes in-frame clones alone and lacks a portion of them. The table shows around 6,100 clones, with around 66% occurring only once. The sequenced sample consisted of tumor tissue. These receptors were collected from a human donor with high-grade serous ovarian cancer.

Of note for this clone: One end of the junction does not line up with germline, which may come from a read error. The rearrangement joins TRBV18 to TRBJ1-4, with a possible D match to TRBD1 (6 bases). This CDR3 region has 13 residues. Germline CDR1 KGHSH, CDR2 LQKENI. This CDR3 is CASSPTRDTRTVF. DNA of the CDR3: TGTGCCAGCTCACCAACCCGGGACACGAGGACTGTTTTT.

Written as DNA, the CDR3 is TGTGCCAGCAGCTTGGGGGACAGGGTAAACACTGAAGCTTTCTTT. This translates into CASSLGDRVNTEAFF. V usage is TRBV5-4 and J usage is TRBJ1-1, with 9 bases fitting TRBD1. V lost 0 bases and J lost 2; bases outside the gene matches: 2. In germline, CDR1 is SGHNT, CDR2 YYREEE (reference sequence). This CDR3 is 15 amino acids long.

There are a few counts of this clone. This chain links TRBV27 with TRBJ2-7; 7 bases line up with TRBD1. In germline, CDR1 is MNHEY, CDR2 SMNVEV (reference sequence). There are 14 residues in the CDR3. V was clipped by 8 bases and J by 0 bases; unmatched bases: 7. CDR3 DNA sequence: TGTGCCAGCGGCGGACAGGAGAGCTCCTACGAGCAGTACTTC. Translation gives CASGGQESSYEQYF.

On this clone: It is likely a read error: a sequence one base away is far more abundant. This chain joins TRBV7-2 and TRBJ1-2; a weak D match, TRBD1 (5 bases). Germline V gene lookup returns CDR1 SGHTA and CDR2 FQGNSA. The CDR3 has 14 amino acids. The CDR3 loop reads CASNLGTGTYGYTF. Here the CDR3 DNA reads TGTGCCAGCAACTTAGGGACGGGGACTTATGGCTACACCTTC.

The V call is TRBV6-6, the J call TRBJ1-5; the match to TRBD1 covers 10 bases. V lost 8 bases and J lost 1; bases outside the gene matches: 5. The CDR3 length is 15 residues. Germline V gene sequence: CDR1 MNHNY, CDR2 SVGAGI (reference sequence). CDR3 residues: CASEDRGLSNQPQHF. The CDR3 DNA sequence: TGTGCCAGCGAAGACAGGGGGCTAAGCAATCAGCCCCAGCATTTT.